Sequencing of this T cell receptor beta chain was carried out in a study of T cell responses to AZD1222 COVID-19 vaccine (dated by TCRdb to the early 2020s). With respect to the entire study: TCR sequencing was performed for 230 to 250 trial participants, of whom about 200 were given two doses of AZD1222 and roughly 25 were given two doses of MenACWY control vaccine. Enrollment into the trials was organized by age into subgroups of 18-55, 56-69 and 70-plus years, and those subgroups contained around 150, 28 and 57 TCR-sequenced participants, respectively.

V and J are truncated by 3 bases and 2 bases respectively, leaving an intervening sequence of 11 bases. The germline V gene yields KGHSH for CDR1 and LQKENI for CDR2. From the cysteine through the phenylalanine, the CDR3 covers 15 amino acids. Left in the record is the CDR3 DNA by itself, 45 bases read in frame from the first base. Broad study findings and their caveats: Epitopes outside the regions mutated in the B.1.351 and B.1.1.7 variants were reportedly recognized by nearly half of the unique spike-specific TCRs. Most participants were white British and females outnumbered males, and the authors suggested that clonal diversity may have been underestimated. Because no day 14 peak-response samples were available, repertoires were characterized only after the peak T cell response. After two AZD1222 doses, both the breadth and the depth of spike-specific TCRs were significantly higher than at day 0 and than in MenACWY recipients. Conclusions about previously exposed vaccinees are limited, since just 5 to 7 AZD1222 recipients were seropositive for SARS-CoV-2 at baseline. CD4 TCRs associated with the vaccine covered the entire spike protein, and the dominant responses were in regions 160-218 and 743-854. The 56-69-year group was small, and its depth increase did not reach significance, likely because of low power.

The CDR3 regions of human TCRbeta chains were analyzed by immunosequencing. As for how the authors treated the data: Repertoire TCRs were checked for matches against a reference library of SARS-CoV-2-specific TCRs that had been generated using the MIRA antigen-specificity platform. Breadth was defined as the fraction of unique TCRs that were SARS-CoV-2-associated, and depth was defined as the fraction of total T cells that were SARS-CoV-2-associated. Using the MIRA data, each spike-specific TCR was assigned both to the spike region to which the TCR was reactive and to a CD4 or CD8 class. Log10-transformed breadth and depth values were compared by one-way ANOVA with Sidak's multiple comparisons tests. The immuneACCESS repertoire file appears here via TCRdb, limited to in-frame rearrangements. These files lack a portion of the clones; in checked studies, under half of the deficit traces to unresolved V genes, and the cause of the others is not known. D and trimming come from the DNA, and the V and J calls and clone size come from that table. A total of about 160,000 clones appear in this sample, 92% of them only once. The ten largest account for 3% to 4% of the sample.

Per the publication, the time point label means: about 28 days (+/-7) after the second vaccine dose. AZD1222 recipients with second doses at about 4 weeks or about 12 weeks were pooled, because spike-specific TCR depth and breadth did not differ between schedules. Samples from vaccinated people were obtained from the UK trials COV001 and COV002, which included a single-blind randomized controlled phase 2/3 trial of AZD1222 (ChAdOx1 nCoV-19) in healthy adults. For TCRbeta chain sequencing, PBMC samples from trial participants were taken at day 0 and at day 28 after the second dose. Comments on this clone: Its antigen specificity is not known. No much larger clone is present one base from it, and per-base qualities are unavailable.

Source: peripheral blood, taken 28 days after the second AZD1222 dose. Here the chain combines TRBV18 and TRBJ1-3; TRBD1 is a weak D gene call, 6 bases matching. The clonotype comes from an adult who received the AZD1222 COVID-19 vaccine. CDR3 sequence: CASSPDQGPGNTIYF. The nucleotide sequence is given as TGTGCCAGCTCACCCGACCAGGGGCCTGGAAACACCATATATTTT. Beyond the CDR3, the reference TRBV18 and TRBJ1-3 genes provide the residues; the full variable domain reads: NAGVMQNPRHLVRRRGQEARLRCSPMKGHSHVYWYRQLPEEGLKFMVYLQKENIIDESGMPKERFSAEFPKEGPSILRIQQVVRGDSAAYFCASSPDQGPGNTIYFGEGSWLTVV.